These 9 T cell receptor beta chains came from one sample sequenced in a study of early T cells in non-severe SARS-CoV-2 infection. MiXCR was run by TCRdb on the 5' RACE reads, yielding one entry per CDR3 protein. The sample contains roughly 120,000 distinct CDR3 sequences, 15% of which appear only once. The material sequenced was whole blood. The receptor source for this set is an adult who was a healthcare worker with PCR-confirmed SARS-CoV-2 infection or an uninfected control (not recorded which).

The chain is built from TRBV30 and TRBJ1-5; D ambiguous. V shed 0 bases and J shed 10 bases, with 10 bases lying between them. This CDR3 has 12 residues. Germline loops: CDR1 GTSNPN, CDR2 SVGIG (reference sequence). The CDR3 reads CAWSVGFEPQHF. Written as DNA, the CDR3 is TGTGCCTGGAGTGTAGGGTTTGAACCCCAGCATTTT.

The chain employs TRBV9 and TRBJ1-4, with 9 bases fitting TRBD1. From germline, CDR1 is SGDLS and CDR2 YYNGEE. The CDR3 length is 15 residues. Unmatched junction bases numbered 8, after V lost 4 bases and J lost 7 bases. The CDR3 sequence is CASSPRQGVGEKLFF. The DNA of the CDR3 is TGTGCCAGCAGCCCGCGACAGGGGGTAGGTGAAAAACTGTTTTTT. The full variable domain, in which reference TRBV9 and TRBJ1-4 provide the parts outside the CDR3, is DSGVTQTPKHLITATGQRVTLRCSPRSGDLSVYWYQQSLDQGLQFLIQYYNGEERAKGNILERFSAQQFPDLHSELNLSSLELGDSALYFCASSPRQGVGEKLFFGSGTQLSVL.

This clonotype was counted between two and nine times. The J gene is TRBJ1-5, the V gene TRBV2, with D unresolved. The CDR3 sequence is 14 residues long. The germline gives CDR1 SNHLY, CDR2 FYNNEI. V was trimmed by 7 bases and J by 7 bases, leaving 17 bases between them. The CDR3 loop reads CASTEEGLGQPQHF. In nucleotides, the CDR3 is TGTGCCAGCACCGAGGAAGGGCTAGGGCAGCCCCAGCATTTT.

This clonotype turned up a few times. In DNA form, the CDR3 reads TGTGCCAGCAGCTCTTTAGAGACCCAGTACTTC. Translation: CASSSLETQYF. V usage is TRBV3-1 and J usage is TRBJ2-5, with unresolved D. The CDR3 has 11 amino acids. Germline V gene data show CDR1 as LGHDT and CDR2 as YNNKEL (reference sequence). Trimming removed 5 bases at V and 4 bases at J, with 5 bases between.

This clonotype was seen a few times. J is TRBJ1-5 and V is TRBV19; D is unclear. Looked up from germline, CDR1 is LNHDA and CDR2 is SQIVND (reference sequence). The V end lost 5 bases, the J end lost 7 bases, and 12 bases lay between the germline ends. The CDR3 length is 13 residues. The CDR3 nucleotides are TGTGCCAGTAGTTCAGAGAGCAGGCAGCCCCAGCATTTT. Translating it yields CASSSESRQPQHF.

This clonotype has more than one count but fewer than ten. J is TRBJ1-1 and V is TRBV20-1, with D tentatively TRBD1 (6 bases). The CDR3 consists of 12 residues. V was trimmed by 3 bases and J by 4 bases, leaving 9 bases between them. Germline V gene data show CDR1 as DFQATT and CDR2 as SNEGSKA (reference sequence). The CDR3 here is CSASQGTTEAFF. Here the CDR3 DNA reads TGCAGTGCTAGTCAGGGGACCACTGAAGCTTTCTTT.

The chain employs TRBV27 and TRBJ2-1, with 8 bases matching TRBD1. Trimming cost V 6 bases and J 8 bases; bases outside gene matches: 6. CDR3 size: 13 residues. Germline CDR1 is MNHEY and CDR2 is SMNVEV (reference sequence). For the CDR3, the DNA is TGTGCCAGCAGCCGAGGACAGGGCTATGAGCAGTTCTTC. Translation gives CASSRGQGYEQFF.

This clonotype was recorded many times. The chain carries TRBV7-2 and TRBJ1-6, with D maybe TRBD1 (6 bases). Trimming removed 7 bases from V and 6 bases from J, with 10 bases in between. Germline values: CDR1 SGHTA, CDR2 FQGNSA. The CDR3 runs 13 residues. The CDR3 sequence is CASTRGFNSPLHF. CDR3 sequence (DNA): TGTGCCAGCACCAGGGGATTTAATTCACCCCTCCACTTT.

This clonotype was counted only a few times. This chain uses TRBV3-1 with TRBJ2-5; unclear D gene. Germline V lookup: CDR1 LGHDT, CDR2 YNNKEL (reference sequence). The CDR3 runs 12 residues. Trimming removed 3 bases from V and 7 bases from J, with 9 bases in between. CDR3 residues: CASSQAFLTQYF. The CDR3 DNA reads TGTGCCAGCAGCCAGGCCTTTTTGACCCAGTACTTC.